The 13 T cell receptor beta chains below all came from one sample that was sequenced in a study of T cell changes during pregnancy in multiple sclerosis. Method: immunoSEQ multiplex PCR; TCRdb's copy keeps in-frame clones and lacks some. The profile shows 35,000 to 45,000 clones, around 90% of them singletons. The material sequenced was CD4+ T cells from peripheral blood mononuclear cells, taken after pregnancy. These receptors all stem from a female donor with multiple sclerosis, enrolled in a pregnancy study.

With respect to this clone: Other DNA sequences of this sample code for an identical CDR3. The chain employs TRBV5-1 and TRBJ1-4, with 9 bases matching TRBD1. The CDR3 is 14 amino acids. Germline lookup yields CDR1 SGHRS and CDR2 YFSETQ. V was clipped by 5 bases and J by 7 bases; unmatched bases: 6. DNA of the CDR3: TGCGCCAGCAGTCAGGGACAGGGAGGTGAAAAACTGTTTTTT. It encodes CASSQGQGGEKLFF. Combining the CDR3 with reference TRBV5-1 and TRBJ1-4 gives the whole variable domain KAGVTQTPRYLIKTRGQQVTLSCSPISGHRSVSWYQQTPGQGLQFLFEYFSETQRNKGNFPGRFSGRQFSNSRSEMNVSTLELGDSALYLCASSQGQGGEKLFFGSGTQLSVL.

The CDR3 DNA sequence: TGCGCCAGCAGCGTCGCTGGGAGTGGGGCCGGGGAGCTGTTTTTT. It is translated as CASSVAGSGAGELFF. This chain links TRBV5-1 with TRBJ2-2; D might be TRBD2 (5 bases). There are 15 residues in the CDR3. The V end lost 4 bases, the J end lost 6 bases, and 16 bases lay between the germline ends. The V gene's germline CDR1 is SGHRS and CDR2 YFSETQ.

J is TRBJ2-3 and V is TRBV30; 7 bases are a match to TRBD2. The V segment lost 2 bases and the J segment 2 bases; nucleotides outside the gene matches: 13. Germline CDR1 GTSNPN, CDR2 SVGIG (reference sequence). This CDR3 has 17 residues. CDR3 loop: CAWSPTGRGTTTDTQYF. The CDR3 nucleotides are TGTGCCTGGAGTCCCACGGGGCGGGGGACCACCACAGATACGCAGTATTTT.

CDR3 nucleotides: TGTGCCAGCACCCGTGGTCAGGGCGGTTTGTGGGAGCAGTACTTC. Translating it yields CASTRGQGGLWEQYF. The J gene is TRBJ2-7, the V gene TRBV5-8; TRBD1 might be the D (5 bases). The CDR3 has 15 residues. Trimming left V 6 bases short and J 7 bases short, with 23 bases between. Germline-derived CDR1 and CDR2 are SGHTS and YDEGEE. The full variable domain, completed using reference TRBV5-8 and TRBJ2-7, is EAGVTQSPTHLIKTRGQQATLRCSPISGHTSVYWYQQALGLGLQFLLWYDEGEERNRGNFPPRFSGRQFPNYSSELNVNALELEDSALYLCASTRGQGGLWEQYFGPGTRLTVT.

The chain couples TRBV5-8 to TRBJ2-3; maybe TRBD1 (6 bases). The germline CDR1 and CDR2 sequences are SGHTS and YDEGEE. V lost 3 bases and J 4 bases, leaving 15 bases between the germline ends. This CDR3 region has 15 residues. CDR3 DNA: TGTGCCAGCAGCTGGGACACGTCCATGCCAGATACGCAGTATTTT. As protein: CASSWDTSMPDTQYF.

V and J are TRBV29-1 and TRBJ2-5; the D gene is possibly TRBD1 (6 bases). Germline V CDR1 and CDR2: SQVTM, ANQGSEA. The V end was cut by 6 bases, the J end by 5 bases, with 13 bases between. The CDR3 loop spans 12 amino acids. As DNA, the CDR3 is TGCAGCGTACTACAGGGCGGGGAGACCCAGTACTTC. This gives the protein CSVLQGGETQYF.

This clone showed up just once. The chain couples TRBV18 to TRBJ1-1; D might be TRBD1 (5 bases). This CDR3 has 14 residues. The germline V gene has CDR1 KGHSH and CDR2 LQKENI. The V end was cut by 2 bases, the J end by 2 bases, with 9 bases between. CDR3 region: CASSPIDSNTEAFF. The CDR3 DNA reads TGTGCCAGCTCACCAATCGACAGTAACACTGAAGCTTTCTTT. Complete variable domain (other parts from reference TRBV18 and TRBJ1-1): NAGVMQNPRHLVRRRGQEARLRCSPMKGHSHVYWYRQLPEEGLKFMVYLQKENIIDESGMPKERFSAEFPKEGPSILRIQQVVRGDSAAYFCASSPIDSNTEAFFGQGTRLTVV.

The CDR3 reads CASSPTGVRTGELFF. DNA of the CDR3: TGTGCCAGCAGCCCGACAGGGGTGCGGACCGGGGAGCTGTTTTTT. The J gene is TRBJ2-2, the V gene TRBV5-4; 8 bases are shared with TRBD1. From germline, CDR1 is SGHNT and CDR2 YYREEE (reference sequence). Losses at the gene ends were 4 bases for V and 5 bases for J; bases not matched to a gene: 7. The CDR3 loop spans 15 amino acids.

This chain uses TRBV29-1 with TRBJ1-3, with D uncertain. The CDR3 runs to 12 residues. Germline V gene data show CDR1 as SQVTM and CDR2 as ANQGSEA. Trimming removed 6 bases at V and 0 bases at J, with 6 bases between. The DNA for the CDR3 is TGCAGCGTCGAGGACTCTGGAAACACCATATATTTT. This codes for CSVEDSGNTIYF.

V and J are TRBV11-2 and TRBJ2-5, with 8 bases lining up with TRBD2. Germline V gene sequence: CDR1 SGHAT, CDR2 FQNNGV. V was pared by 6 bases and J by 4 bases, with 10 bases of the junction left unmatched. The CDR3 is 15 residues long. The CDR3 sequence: CASRPVRGARETQYF. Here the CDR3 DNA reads TGTGCCAGCAGGCCCGTGCGGGGGGCAAGAGAGACCCAGTACTTC.

CDR3: CASSLGGRDGYTF. DNA of the CDR3: TGTGCCAGCAGCTTGGGGGGCCGGGATGGCTACACCTTC. The rearrangement links TRBV5-6 to TRBJ1-2, with D possibly TRBD1 on 5 matching bases. Trimming shortened V by 0 bases and J by 6 bases, and 9 bases separated the two germline ends. CDR1 is SGHDT, CDR2 YYEEEE, per germline. This CDR3 is 13 amino acids long.

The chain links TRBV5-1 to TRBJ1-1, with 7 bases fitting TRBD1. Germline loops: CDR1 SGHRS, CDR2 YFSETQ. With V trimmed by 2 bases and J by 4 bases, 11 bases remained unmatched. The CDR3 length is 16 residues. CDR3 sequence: CASSLNPGGRVTEAFF. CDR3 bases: TGCGCCAGCAGCTTAAATCCAGGGGGAAGGGTCACTGAAGCTTTCTTT.

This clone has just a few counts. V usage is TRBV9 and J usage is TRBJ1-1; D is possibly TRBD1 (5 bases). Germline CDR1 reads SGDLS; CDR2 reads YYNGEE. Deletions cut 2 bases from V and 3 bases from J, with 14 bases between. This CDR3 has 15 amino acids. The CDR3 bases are TGTGCCAGCAGCGTTGGTCCGGGCAGGGACACTGAAGCTTTCTTT. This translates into CASSVGPGRDTEAFF. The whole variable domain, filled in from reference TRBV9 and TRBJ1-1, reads DSGVTQTPKHLITATGQRVTLRCSPRSGDLSVYWYQQSLDQGLQFLIQYYNGEERAKGNILERFSAQQFPDLHSELNLSSLELGDSALYFCASSVGPGRDTEAFFGQGTRLTVV.